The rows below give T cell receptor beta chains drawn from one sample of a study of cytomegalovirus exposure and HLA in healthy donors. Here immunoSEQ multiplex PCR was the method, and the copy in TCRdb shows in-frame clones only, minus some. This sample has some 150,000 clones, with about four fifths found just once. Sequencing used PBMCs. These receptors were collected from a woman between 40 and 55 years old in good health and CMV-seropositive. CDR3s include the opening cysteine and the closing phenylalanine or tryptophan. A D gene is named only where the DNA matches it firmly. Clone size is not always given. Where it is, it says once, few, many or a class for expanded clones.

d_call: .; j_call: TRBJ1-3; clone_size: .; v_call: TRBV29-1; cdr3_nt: TGCAGCGTTGGAGGGATCTCTGGAAACACCATATATTTT; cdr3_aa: CSVGGISGNTIYF
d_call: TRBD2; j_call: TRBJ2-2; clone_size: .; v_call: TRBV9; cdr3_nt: TGTGCCAGCAGTCCTACTAGCGGAACCGGGGAGCTGTTTTTT; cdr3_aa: CASSPTSGTGELFF
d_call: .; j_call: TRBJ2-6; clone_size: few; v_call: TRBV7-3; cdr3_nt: TGTGCCAGCAGCTTTGGCGGGTCCAACTCTGGGGCCAACGTCCTGACTTTC; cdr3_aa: CASSFGGSNSGANVLTF
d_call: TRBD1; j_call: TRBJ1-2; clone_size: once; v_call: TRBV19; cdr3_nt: TGTGCCAGTAGGACAGGGTGGAGCGACTATGGCTACACCTTC; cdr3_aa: CASRTGWSDYGYTF
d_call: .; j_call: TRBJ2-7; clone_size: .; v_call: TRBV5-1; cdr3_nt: TGCGCCAGCGGAGGGGACGGCAGCTCCTACGAGCAGTACTTC; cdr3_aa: CASGGDGSSYEQYF
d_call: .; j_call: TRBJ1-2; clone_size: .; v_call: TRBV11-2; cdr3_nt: TGTGCCAGCAGCCCGGACACTTATGGCTACACCTTC; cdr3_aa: CASSPDTYGYTF
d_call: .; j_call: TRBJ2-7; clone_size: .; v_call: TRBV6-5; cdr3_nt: TGTGCTTCAACTGGTGAGGCCCGGGGTGGCGAGCAGTACTTC; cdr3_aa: CASTGEARGGEQYF
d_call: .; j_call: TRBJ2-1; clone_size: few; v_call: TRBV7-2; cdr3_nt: TGTGCCAGCAGCTTAGGCCTAGCGAGACGTTACAATGAGCAGTTCTTC; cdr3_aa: CASSLGLARRYNEQFF
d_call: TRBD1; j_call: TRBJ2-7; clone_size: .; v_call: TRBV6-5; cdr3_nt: TGTGCCAGCAGTTACTCGAGACAGGGGTCCTTC; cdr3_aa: CASSYSRQGSF
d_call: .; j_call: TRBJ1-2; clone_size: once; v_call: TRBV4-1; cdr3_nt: TGCGCCAGCAGCCATACCGCATCAGAAGGAGCCGGCTACACCTTC; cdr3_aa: CASSHTASEGAGYTF
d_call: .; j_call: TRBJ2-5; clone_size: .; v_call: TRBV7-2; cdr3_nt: TGTGCCAGCAGCTTAGCGGGGGGGCCTCCGACCCAGTACTTC; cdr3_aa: CASSLAGGPPTQYF
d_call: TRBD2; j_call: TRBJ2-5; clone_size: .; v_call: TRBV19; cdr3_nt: TGTGCCAGTAGTCTTGGGACTAGCCCAGAGACCCAGTACTTC; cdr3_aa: CASSLGTSPETQYF
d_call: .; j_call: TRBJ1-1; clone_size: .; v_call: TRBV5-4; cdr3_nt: TGTGCCAGCAGCTTGTTGGGGGGATTCGGGACTGAAGCTTTCTTT; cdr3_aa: CASSLLGGFGTEAFF
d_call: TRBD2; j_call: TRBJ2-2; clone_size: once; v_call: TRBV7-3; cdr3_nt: TGTGCCAGCAGCCTGCCTGGCGGGGGGGCCGCCGGGGAGCTGTTTTTT; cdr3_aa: CASSLPGGGAAGELFF
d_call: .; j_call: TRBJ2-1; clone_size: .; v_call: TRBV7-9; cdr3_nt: TGTGCCAGCAGCCTACTTCCCCAGGGGACGGATGAGCAGTTCTTC; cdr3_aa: CASSLLPQGTDEQFF
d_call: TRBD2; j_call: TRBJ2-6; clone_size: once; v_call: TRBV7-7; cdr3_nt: TGTGCCAGCAGCTTTTATGGACTAGGATCAGGCTCTGGGGCCAACGTCCTGACTTTC; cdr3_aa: CASSFYGLGSGSGANVLTF
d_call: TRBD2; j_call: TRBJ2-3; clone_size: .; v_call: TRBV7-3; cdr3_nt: TGTGCCAGCAGCGACACTGGACTAGCGGCAGATACGCAGTATTTT; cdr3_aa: CASSDTGLAADTQYF
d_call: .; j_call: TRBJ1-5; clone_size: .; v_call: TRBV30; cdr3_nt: TGTGCCTGGACAAGGGGCTTGGATCAGCCCCAGCATTTT; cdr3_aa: CAWTRGLDQPQHF
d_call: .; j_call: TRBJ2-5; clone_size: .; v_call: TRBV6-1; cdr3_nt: TGTGCCAGCGGTTCTGCCCCCAGAGAGACCCAGTACTTC; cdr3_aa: CASGSAPRETQYF
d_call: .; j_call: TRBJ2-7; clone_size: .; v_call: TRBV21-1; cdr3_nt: TGTGCCAACAGAGAAAATCTCGGGGGGCCTCATTACGAGCAGTACTTC; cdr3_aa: CANRENLGGPHYEQYF
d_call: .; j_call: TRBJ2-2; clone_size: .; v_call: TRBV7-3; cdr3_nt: TGTGCCAGCAGCTTTTCCTCCGCCGGGGCCGGGGAGCTGTTTTTT; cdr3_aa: CASSFSSAGAGELFF
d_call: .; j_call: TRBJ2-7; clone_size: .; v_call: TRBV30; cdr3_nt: TGTGCCTGGAGTTCCGGACAGAACAACGAGCAGTACTTC; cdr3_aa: CAWSSGQNNEQYF
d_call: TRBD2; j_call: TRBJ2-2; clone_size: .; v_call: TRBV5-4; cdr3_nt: TGTGCCAGCAGCTTGTCGGGGGGGCTGGGGGAGCTGTTTTTT; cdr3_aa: CASSLSGGLGELFF
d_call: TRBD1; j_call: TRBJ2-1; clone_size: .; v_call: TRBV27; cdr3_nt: TGTGCCAGCAGCCTCCGGGACAGGGGTGATGAGCAGTTCTTC; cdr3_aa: CASSLRDRGDEQFF
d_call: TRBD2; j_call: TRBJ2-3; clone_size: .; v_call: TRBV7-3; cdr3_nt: TGTGCCAGCAGCACTGGGACTAGCGGGACCACAGATACGCAGTATTTT; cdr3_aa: CASSTGTSGTTDTQYF
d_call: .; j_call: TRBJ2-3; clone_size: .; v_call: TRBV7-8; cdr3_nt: TGTGCCAGCATTGCGCTTTCCCCCACAGATACGCAGTATTTT; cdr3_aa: CASIALSPTDTQYF
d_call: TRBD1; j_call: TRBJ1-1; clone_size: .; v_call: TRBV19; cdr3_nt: TGTGCCATCCTAGGGGACAGCAACACTGAAGCTTTCTTT; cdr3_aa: CAILGDSNTEAFF
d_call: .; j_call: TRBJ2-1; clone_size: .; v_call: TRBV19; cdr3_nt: TGTGCCAGTAGTATCTTATCGACAGGTACAAATGAGCAGTTCTTC; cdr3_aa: CASSILSTGTNEQFF
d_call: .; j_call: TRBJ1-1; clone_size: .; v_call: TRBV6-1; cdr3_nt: TGTGCCAGCGGGCCACTGATCCTTGGGAACACTGAAGCTTTCTTT; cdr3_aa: CASGPLILGNTEAFF
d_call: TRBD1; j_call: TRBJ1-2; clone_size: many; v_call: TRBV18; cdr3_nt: TGTGCCAGCTCACAGGGACAGGAGGGCTATGGCTACACCTTC; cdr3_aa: CASSQGQEGYGYTF
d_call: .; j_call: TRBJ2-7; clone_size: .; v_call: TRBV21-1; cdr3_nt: TGTGCCAGCAGCATAGCAACTAGCGGGACCGCCTACGAGCAGTACTTC; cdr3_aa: CASSIATSGTAYEQYF
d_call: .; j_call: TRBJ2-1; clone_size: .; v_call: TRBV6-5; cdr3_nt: TGTGCCAGCAGCCCCGGGTGGGATGAGCAGTTCTTC; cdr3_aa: CASSPGWDEQFF
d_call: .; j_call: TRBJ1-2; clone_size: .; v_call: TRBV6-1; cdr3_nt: TGTGCCAGCAGGGCATTACAGGTTTATGATGGCTACACCTTC; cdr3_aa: CASRALQVYDGYTF
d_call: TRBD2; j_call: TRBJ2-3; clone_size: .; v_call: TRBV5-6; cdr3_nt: TGTGCCAGCAGCCAGATAGCGGGGGTTAGCACAGATACGCAGTATTTT; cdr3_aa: CASSQIAGVSTDTQYF
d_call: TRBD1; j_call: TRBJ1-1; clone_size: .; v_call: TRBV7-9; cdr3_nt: TGTTCCAGCAGACAGGGGAACACTGAAGCTTTCTTT; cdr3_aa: CSSRQGNTEAFF
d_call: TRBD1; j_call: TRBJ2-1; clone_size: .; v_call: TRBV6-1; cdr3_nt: TGTGCCAGCAGTTGGGACAGCCTAGAGCAGTTCTTC; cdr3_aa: CASSWDSLEQFF